A selection of T cell receptor beta chains follows, all from one sample in a study of cytomegalovirus exposure and HLA in healthy donors. The data were produced by immunoSEQ multiplex PCR, yet TCRdb's version contains in-frame clones alone and is incomplete. The sample holds 190,000 or so clones, roughly four fifths seen once. Sequencing was done on a sample of PBMCs. The receptors were gathered from a woman aged 18-29 years in good health and CMV-seropositive. The CDR3 runs from the conserved cysteine through the conserved F or W. D genes are given only for firm matches. Not every row has a clone size; where given, it reads once, few, many or a size class.

cdr3_aa	cdr3_nt	clone_size	d_call	v_call	j_call
CASSQDEEGRYEQYF	TGTGCCAGCAGCCAAGATGAGGAGGGTCGGTACGAGCAGTACTTC	-	-	TRBV4-2	TRBJ2-7
CASSPTGATNEKLFF	TGTGCCAGCAGCCCTACAGGGGCAACTAATGAAAAACTGTTTTTT	-	TRBD1	TRBV11-2	TRBJ1-4
CASSLGTSGGADEQFF	TGCGCCAGCAGCTTGGGGACTAGCGGGGGGGCCGATGAGCAGTTCTTC	-	TRBD2	TRBV5-1	TRBJ2-1
CASSRTGESYNSPLHF	TGTGCCAGCAGCCGAACAGGCGAATCCTATAATTCACCCCTCCACTTT	-	-	TRBV14	TRBJ1-6
CASSLGQGAYEQYF	TGCGCCAGCAGCTTGGGTCAGGGGGCGTACGAGCAGTACTTC	-	TRBD1	TRBV5-1	TRBJ2-7
CATSRDRQLSSYEQYF	TGTGCCACCAGCAGAGATCGACAGTTGAGCTCCTACGAGCAGTACTTC	-	-	TRBV15	TRBJ2-7
CASSSLPGDRIGSPLHF	TGCGCCAGCAGCTCCTTGCCCGGAGACAGAATAGGTTCACCCCTCCACTTT	-	-	TRBV5-1	TRBJ1-6
CSVSRGKGTEAFF	TGCAGCGTGAGCCGGGGGAAGGGCACTGAAGCTTTCTTT	once	-	TRBV29-1	TRBJ1-1
CASSLLGAGVDEQYF	TGTGCCAGCAGCCTCTTAGGAGCGGGCGTGGACGAGCAGTACTTC	-	-	TRBV14	TRBJ2-7
CATNTGLWPNSPLHF	TGTGCCACCAACACGGGACTCTGGCCGAATTCACCCCTCCACTTT	many	-	TRBV28	TRBJ1-6